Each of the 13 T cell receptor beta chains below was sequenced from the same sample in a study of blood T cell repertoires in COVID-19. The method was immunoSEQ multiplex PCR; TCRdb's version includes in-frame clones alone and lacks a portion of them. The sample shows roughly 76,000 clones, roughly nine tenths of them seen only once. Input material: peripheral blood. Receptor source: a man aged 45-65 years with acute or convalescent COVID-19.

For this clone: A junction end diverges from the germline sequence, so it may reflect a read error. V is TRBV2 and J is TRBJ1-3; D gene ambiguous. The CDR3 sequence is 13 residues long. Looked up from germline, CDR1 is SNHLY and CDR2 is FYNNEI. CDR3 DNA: TGTGCCAGCAGTGAAGGGAAACTTACGGCGCAGGTATTT. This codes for CASSEGKLTAQVF.

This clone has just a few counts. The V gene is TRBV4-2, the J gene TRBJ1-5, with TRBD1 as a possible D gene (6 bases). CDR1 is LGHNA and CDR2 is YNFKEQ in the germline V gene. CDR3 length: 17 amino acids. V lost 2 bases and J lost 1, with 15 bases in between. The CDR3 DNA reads TGTGCCAGCAGCCAACACGTCACAGGGTTGAGCAATCAGCCCCAGCATTTT. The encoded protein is CASSQHVTGLSNQPQHF.

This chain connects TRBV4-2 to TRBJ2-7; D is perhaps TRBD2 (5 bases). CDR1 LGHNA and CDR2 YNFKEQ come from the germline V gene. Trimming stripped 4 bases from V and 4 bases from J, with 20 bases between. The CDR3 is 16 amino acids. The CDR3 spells CASSPDDWRLSYEQYF. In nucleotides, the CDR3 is TGTGCCAGCAGCCCCGATGACTGGAGGTTATCTTACGAGCAGTACTTC.

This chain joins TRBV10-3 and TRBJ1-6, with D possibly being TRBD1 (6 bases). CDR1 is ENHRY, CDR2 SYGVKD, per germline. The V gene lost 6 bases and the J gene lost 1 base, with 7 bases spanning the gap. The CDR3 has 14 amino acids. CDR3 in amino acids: CAIRGTSYNSPLHF. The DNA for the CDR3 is TGTGCCATCAGGGGGACATCCTATAATTCACCCCTCCACTTT.

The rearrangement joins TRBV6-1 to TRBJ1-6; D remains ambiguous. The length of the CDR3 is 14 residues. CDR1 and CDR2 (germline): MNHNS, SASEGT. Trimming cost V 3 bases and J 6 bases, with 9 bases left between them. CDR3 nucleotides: TGTGCCAGCAGTGATCAGGTTTCTAATTCACCCCTCCACTTT. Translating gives CASSDQVSNSPLHF.

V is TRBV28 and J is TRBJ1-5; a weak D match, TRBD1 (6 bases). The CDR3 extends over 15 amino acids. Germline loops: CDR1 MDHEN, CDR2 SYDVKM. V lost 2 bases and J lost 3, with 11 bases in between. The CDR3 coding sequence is TGTGCCAGCAGTTTAGTCAGGGGCCTCAATCAGCCCCAGCATTTT. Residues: CASSLVRGLNQPQHF.

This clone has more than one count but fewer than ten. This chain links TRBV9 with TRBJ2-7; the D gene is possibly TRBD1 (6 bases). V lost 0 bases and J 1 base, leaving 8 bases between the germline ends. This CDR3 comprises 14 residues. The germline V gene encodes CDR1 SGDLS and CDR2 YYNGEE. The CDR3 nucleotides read TGTGCCAGCAGCGTAGTGGGGGCTTCCTACGAGCAGTACGTC. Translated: CASSVVGASYEQYV.

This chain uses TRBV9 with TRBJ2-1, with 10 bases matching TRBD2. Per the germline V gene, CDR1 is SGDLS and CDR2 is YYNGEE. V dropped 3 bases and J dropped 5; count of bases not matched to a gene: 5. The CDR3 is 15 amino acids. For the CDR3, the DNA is TGTGCCAGCAGCGCCGGGACTAGCGCCAACAATGAGCAGTTCTTC. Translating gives CASSAGTSANNEQFF.

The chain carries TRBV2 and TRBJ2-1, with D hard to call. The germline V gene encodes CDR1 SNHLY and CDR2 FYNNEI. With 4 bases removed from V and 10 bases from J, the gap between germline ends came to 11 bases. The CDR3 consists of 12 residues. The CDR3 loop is CASSVGSWEQFF. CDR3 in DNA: TGTGCCAGCAGTGTTGGTAGTTGGGAGCAGTTCTTC.

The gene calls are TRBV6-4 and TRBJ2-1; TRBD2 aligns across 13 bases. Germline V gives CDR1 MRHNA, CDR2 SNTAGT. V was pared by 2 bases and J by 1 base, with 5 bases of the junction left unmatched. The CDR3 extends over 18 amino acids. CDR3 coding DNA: TGTGCCAGCAGTGACAGCAGGGGACTAGCGGGGTCCTACAATGAGCAGTTCTTC. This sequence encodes CASSDSRGLAGSYNEQFF.

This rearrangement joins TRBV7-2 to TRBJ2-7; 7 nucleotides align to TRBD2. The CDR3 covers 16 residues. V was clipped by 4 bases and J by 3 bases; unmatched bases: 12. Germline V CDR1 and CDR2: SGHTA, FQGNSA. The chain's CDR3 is CASSSLGETSIYEQYF. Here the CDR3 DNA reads TGTGCCAGCAGCTCCCTGGGAGAGACTAGCATCTACGAGCAGTACTTC.

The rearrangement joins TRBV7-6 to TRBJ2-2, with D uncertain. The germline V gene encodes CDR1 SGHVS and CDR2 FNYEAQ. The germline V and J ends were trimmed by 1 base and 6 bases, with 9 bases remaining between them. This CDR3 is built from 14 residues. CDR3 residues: CASSLEVEAGELFF. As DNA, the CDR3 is TGTGCCAGCAGCTTAGAGGTAGAGGCCGGGGAGCTGTTTTTT. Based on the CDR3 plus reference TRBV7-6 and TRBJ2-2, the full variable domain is GAGVSQSPRYKVTKRGQDVALRCDPISGHVSLYWYRQALGQGPEFLTYFNYEAQQDKSGLPNDRFSAERPEGSISTLTIQRTEQRDSAMYRCASSLEVEAGELFFGEGSRLTVL.

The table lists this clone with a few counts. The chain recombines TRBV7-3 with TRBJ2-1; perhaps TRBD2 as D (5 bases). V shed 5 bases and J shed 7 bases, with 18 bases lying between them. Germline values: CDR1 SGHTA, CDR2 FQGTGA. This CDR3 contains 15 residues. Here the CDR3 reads CASSLTSSLLNEQFF. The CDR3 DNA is TGTGCCAGCAGCCTCACTAGTAGCTTATTGAATGAGCAGTTCTTC.